The clone carrying this T cell receptor (beta chain) was counted ten times or more. CDR3 size: 12 residues. Per germline, CDR1 KGHSY and CDR2 FQNENV. Trimming took 4 bases from V and 7 from J, leaving 10 bases between them. The data were taken from a study of human T cells and chemical hapten exposure. As to time point: patch test 1, 2 weeks after DPC sensitization. Treatment specified: therapeutic diphenylcyclopropenone sensitization with weekly scalp DPC. TCRdb ran MiXCR on the RACE reads and lists one entry per CDR3 protein. The data hold a few hundred thousand distinct CDR3 sequences, with about 4.8% observed a single time.

The sample was whole blood, taken in connection with sensitization to the hapten diphenylcyclopropenone (DPC). V usage is TRBV16 and J usage is TRBJ1-2; a weak D match, TRBD1 (5 bases). The clonotype comes from a woman in her forties or fifties with alopecia areata. Some clones in this sample may be carry-over from other donors' samples. The DNA for the CDR3 is TGTGCCAGCAGCCGGGACGTGAGTGGCTACACCTTC. The encoded protein is CASSRDVSGYTF.